The 6 T cell receptor beta chains reported below all come from one sample, sequenced in a study of blood T cell repertoires in COVID-19. The method was immunoSEQ multiplex PCR; TCRdb's version includes in-frame clones alone and lacks a portion of them. The sample has 100,000 to 150,000 clones, roughly 83% seen once. Material for sequencing was peripheral blood. All receptors derive from a woman in her forties or fifties with acute or convalescent COVID-19.

The chain couples TRBV19 to TRBJ2-2, with 7 bases identical to TRBD1. The CDR3 covers 14 residues. V shed 9 bases and J 4 bases; nucleotides not matched to a gene: 8. Germline CDR1 reads LNHDA; CDR2 reads SQIVND (reference sequence). In DNA form, the CDR3 reads TGTGCCAGCTCACCGGGACAGATCACCGGGGAGCTGTTTTTT. Amino acid sequence: CASSPGQITGELFF. The full variable domain, completed using reference TRBV19 and TRBJ2-2, is DGGITQSPKYLFRKEGQNVTLSCEQNLNHDAMYWYRQDPGQGLRLIYYSQIVNDFQKGDIAEGYSVSREKKESFPLTVTSAQKNPTAFYLCASSPGQITGELFFGEGSRLTVL.

The genes are TRBV6-1 and TRBJ1-2, with D unclear. Per the germline V gene, CDR1 is MNHNS and CDR2 is SASEGT. The CDR3 contains 14 residues. V lost 1 base and J lost 3, with 9 bases in between. The CDR3 coding sequence is TGTGCCAGCAGTGAAGGACCGCGGGACTATGGCTACACCTTC. It is translated as CASSEGPRDYGYTF.

There are a few counts of this clone. The chain links TRBV29-1 to TRBJ1-1; unclear D gene. CDR3 size: 12 residues. The V gene lost 0 bases and the J gene lost 10 bases, with 12 bases spanning the gap. Germline assignment: CDR1 SQVTM and CDR2 ANQGSEA. The CDR3 sequence is CSVEDGAAGAFF. Written as DNA, the CDR3 is TGCAGCGTTGAAGATGGTGCCGCCGGAGCTTTCTTT.

This clone was observed a single time. This chain connects TRBV24-1 to TRBJ2-3, with 8 bases lining up with TRBD1. The V segment lost 4 bases and the J segment 6 bases; nucleotides outside the gene matches: 14. The CDR3 covers 17 residues. Germline CDR1 reads KGHDR; CDR2 reads SFDVKD. CDR3 in amino acids: CATSDPLTGEGRDTQYF. The CDR3 DNA reads TGTGCCACCAGTGACCCACTGACAGGGGAAGGGAGGGATACGCAGTATTTT.

A few counts support this clone. The V and J genes are TRBV5-1 and TRBJ1-6; no reliable D call. Germline assignment: CDR1 SGHRS and CDR2 YFSETQ. The CDR3 contains 15 residues. V was pared by 0 bases and J by 7 bases, with 11 bases between. CDR3 amino acids: CASSLESEPNSPLHF. DNA of the CDR3: TGCGCCAGCAGCTTGGAAAGCGAGCCAAATTCACCCCTCCACTTT. The whole variable domain, filled in from reference TRBV5-1 and TRBJ1-6, reads KAGVTQTPRYLIKTRGQQVTLSCSPISGHRSVSWYQQTPGQGLQFLFEYFSETQRNKGNFPGRFSGRQFSNSRSEMNVSTLELGDSALYLCASSLESEPNSPLHFGNGTRLTVT.

The chain carries TRBV19 and TRBJ1-5; 8 positions match TRBD1. The CDR3 runs to 14 residues. J gave up 3 bases and V 3 bases, and 1 base lay outside the gene matches. Germline loops: CDR1 LNHDA, CDR2 SQIVND (reference sequence). CDR3 nucleotide sequence: TGTGCCAGTAGTATGGGACAGGCCAATCAGCCCCAGCATTTT. Translation: CASSMGQANQPQHF.